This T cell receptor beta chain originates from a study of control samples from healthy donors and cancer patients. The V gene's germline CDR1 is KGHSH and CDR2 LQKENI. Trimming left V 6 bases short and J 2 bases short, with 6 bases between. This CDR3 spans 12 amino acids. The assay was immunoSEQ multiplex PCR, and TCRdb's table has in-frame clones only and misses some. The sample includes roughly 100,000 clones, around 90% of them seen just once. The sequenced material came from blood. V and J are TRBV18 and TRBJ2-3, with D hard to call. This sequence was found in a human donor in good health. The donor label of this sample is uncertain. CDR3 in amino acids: CASSLITDTQYF. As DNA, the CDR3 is TGTGCCAGCTCCCTAATCACAGATACGCAGTATTTT.